The clone carrying this T cell receptor (beta chain) was seen only a few times. Its antigen is not known. V lost 5 bases and J lost 7, with 15 bases in between. Germline CDR1 SGHRS, CDR2 YFSETQ. This CDR3 has 13 residues. Primers for the PCR totalled 60 Vbeta and 13 Jbeta. TCRdb's table, derived via immunoSEQ multiplex PCR, lists solely in-frame clones and lacks some. The sample lists about 73,000 clones; 75% were seen once. These data belong to a study of cytomegalovirus exposure and HLA in healthy donors. General observations from the study: The listing of 150 to 200 TCR beta chains classed them as cytomegalovirus-associated. Later on, a genetic analysis was performed. It linked a missense variant in DCLRE1C with V- and J-gene trimming of TCR beta.

The TCR originated in a man in his 70s in good health and CMV-seronegative. V usage is TRBV5-1 and J usage is TRBJ1-1; D might be TRBD1 (5 bases). The sample consisted of PBMCs. CDR3 DNA: TGCGCCAGCAGGGACATAAATTATAGTGAAGCTTTCTTT. Its protein is CASRDINYSEAFF.